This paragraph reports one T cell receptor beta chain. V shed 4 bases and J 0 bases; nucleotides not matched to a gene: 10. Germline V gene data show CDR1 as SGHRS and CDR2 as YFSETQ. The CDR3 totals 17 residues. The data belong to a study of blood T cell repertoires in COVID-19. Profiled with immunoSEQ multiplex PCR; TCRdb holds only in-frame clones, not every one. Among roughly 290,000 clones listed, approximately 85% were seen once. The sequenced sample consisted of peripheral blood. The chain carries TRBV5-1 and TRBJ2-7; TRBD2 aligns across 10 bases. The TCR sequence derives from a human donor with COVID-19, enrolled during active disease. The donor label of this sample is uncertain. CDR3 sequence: CASSPGLAATGSYEQYF. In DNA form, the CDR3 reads TGCGCCAGCAGCCCAGGACTAGCGGCCACTGGCTCCTACGAGCAGTACTTC.